Below, one T cell receptor beta chain is given with its context. Method: immunoSEQ multiplex PCR; TCRdb's copy keeps in-frame clones and lacks some. Seen here are 200,000 to 300,000 clones, 86% observed once, and the top ten hold approximately 6%. This sample was taken from a study of blood T cell repertoires in COVID-19. Study overall: T cells, B-cell-depleted T cells, or PBMCs provided the cDNA or gDNA that served as material.

The CDR3 loop spans 16 amino acids. The V end was cut by 2 bases, the J end by 2 bases, with 12 bases between. Germline-derived CDR1 and CDR2 are SGHTA and FQGNSA. The rearrangement uses TRBV7-2 and TRBJ1-4; TRBD1 might be the D (5 bases). This receptor was taken from a woman aged 80 or older with COVID-19, enrolled during active disease. Sequenced: peripheral blood. This CDR3 reads CASSLLGGVTNEKLFF. The CDR3 nucleotides are TGTGCCAGCAGCTTACTGGGAGGGGTGACTAATGAAAAACTGTTTTTT.